Shown below are 18 T cell receptor beta chains from a single sample sequenced in a study of blood T cell repertoires in COVID-19. Data came from immunoSEQ multiplex PCR; TCRdb stores just in-frame clones and leaves some out. The sample includes roughly 81,000 clones, about 85% of them seen just once. Sequences were obtained from peripheral blood. Every receptor here comes from an elderly woman with COVID-19, enrolled during active disease.

The chain joins TRBV5-4 to TRBJ2-7, with 9 nucleotides matching TRBD1. This CDR3 is 14 amino acids long. V shed 2 bases, J shed 5 bases, and the junction held 5 bases outside the gene matches. The germline CDR1 and CDR2 sequences are SGHNT and YYREEE (reference sequence). The CDR3 DNA reads as TGTGCCAGCAGCTTCCGGGACAGGGCCAACGAGCAGTACTTC. Translated, it gives CASSFRDRANEQYF.

The chain has TRBV12-2 and TRBJ1-6; the tabulated D call, TRBD1, remains unverified against the DNA. TRBV12-2 is a pseudogene. The CDR3 extends over 20 amino acids. The CDR3 region is CASRLVGRPPTSSYNSPLHF. The CDR3 nucleotides read TGTGCAAGTCGCTTAGTGGGCAGACCCCCGACCAGCTCCTATAATTCACCCCTCCACTTT.

This chain joins TRBV24-1 and TRBJ2-3; no clear D. This CDR3 spans 14 amino acids. Trimming took off 2 bases at V and 2 bases at J, with 7 bases between the two ends. Germline CDR1 is KGHDR and CDR2 is SFDVKD. The CDR3 DNA reads as TGTGCCACCAGTGATTGGGCCGACACAGATACGCAGTATTTT. Encoded protein: CATSDWADTDTQYF.

The rearrangement links TRBV30 to TRBJ2-7, with D possibly being TRBD1 (6 bases). Germline V CDR1 and CDR2: GTSNPN, SVGIG (reference sequence). There are 13 residues in the CDR3. Trimming removed 2 bases at V and 1 base at J, with 9 bases between. The CDR3 coding sequence is TGTGCCTGGAGTTACAGGGAATCCTACGAGCAGTACTTC. Encoded protein: CAWSYRESYEQYF.

This clone has just a few counts. The gene calls are TRBV2 and TRBJ2-7, with D uncertain. This CDR3 is 14 amino acids long. V was clipped by 8 bases and J by 6 bases, with 20 bases between them. Germline V CDR1 and CDR2: SNHLY, FYNNEI. DNA for the CDR3: TGTGCCAGCGTCCGTCGCGGAACGCCCTTCGAGCAGTACTTC. It translates to CASVRRGTPFEQYF.

The V gene is TRBV6-2 or TRBV6-3, the J gene TRBJ2-7; possibly TRBD2 for D (6 bases). This CDR3 spans 14 amino acids. Germline lookup yields CDR1 MNHEY and CDR2 SVGEGT. Trimming removed 3 bases from V and 1 base from J, with 10 bases in between. CDR3 sequence: CASSYGGVSYEQYF. The CDR3 region has the DNA TGTGCCAGCAGTTATGGCGGGGTGTCCTACGAGCAGTACTTC.

The chain uses TRBV29-1 and TRBJ2-1; D possibly corresponds to TRBD2 (6 bases). The CDR3 is 16 amino acids. Germline V lookup: CDR1 SQVTM, CDR2 ANQGSEA. Trimming cost V 6 bases and J 2 bases, with 20 bases left between them. The CDR3 region is CSVQFRGSGTYNEQFF. The CDR3 DNA follows: TGCAGCGTCCAGTTTAGGGGTAGCGGTACCTACAATGAGCAGTTCTTC.

The count of this clone is one. The V call is TRBV30, the J call TRBJ1-2; D gene uncertain. Germline CDR1 and CDR2: GTSNPN and SVGIG (reference sequence). Trimming removed 0 bases at V and 5 bases at J, with 10 bases between. The CDR3 covers 13 residues. CDR3 sequence reads: CAWSVGDRYGYTF. CDR3 DNA: TGTGCCTGGAGTGTAGGAGACCGATATGGCTACACCTTC. The complete variable domain, with remaining parts taken from reference TRBV30 and TRBJ1-2, reads SQTIHQWPATLVQPVGSPLSLECTVEGTSNPNLYWYRQAAGRGLQLLFYSVGIGQISSEVPQNLSASRPQDRQFILSSKKLLLSDSGFYLCAWSVGDRYGYTFGSGTRLTVV.

V and J are TRBV9 and TRBJ2-7; 8 positions agree with TRBD1. Trimming took 6 bases from V and 6 from J; bases not matched to a gene: 14. CDR3 size: 15 residues. Germline values: CDR1 SGDLS, CDR2 YYNGEE. The CDR3 nucleotides are TGTGCCAGCAACCCCTCAGGGGGCATTATCTCCGAGCAGTACTTC. Protein sequence: CASNPSGGIISEQYF.

This chain links TRBV6-4 with TRBJ2-1; 8 positions match TRBD2. The trim removed 6 bases at V and 6 bases at J, leaving 10 bases unmatched. CDR3 size: 15 residues. In germline, CDR1 is MRHNA, CDR2 SNTAGT. CDR3 nucleotides: TGTGCCAGCAGGCCGGGGGCGGGAGGAAGCAATGAGCAGTTCTTC. Its protein is CASRPGAGGSNEQFF.

This clone was seen just once. The chain employs TRBV7-2 and TRBJ1-3, with D tentatively TRBD1 (5 bases). This CDR3 contains 14 residues. Germline V CDR1 and CDR2: SGHTA, FQGNSA. V lost 1 base to trimming and J lost 12 bases, with 16 bases between them. CDR3 loop: CASSLEWGDGSIYF. Here the CDR3 DNA reads TGTGCCAGCAGCTTAGAATGGGGGGACGGGAGCATATATTTT.

The CDR3 sequence: CASSLAERGLYNEQFF. CDR3 DNA sequence: TGCGCCAGCAGCTTGGCCGAGAGGGGGCTCTACAATGAGCAGTTCTTC. This chain joins TRBV5-1 and TRBJ2-1, with 7 bases matching TRBD1. After removal of 0 bases from V and 3 bases from J, the junction contained 6 bases not matched to a gene. Germline CDR1 is SGHRS and CDR2 is YFSETQ. CDR3 length: 16 amino acids.

The chain is built from TRBV18 and TRBJ2-1; 14 nucleotides line up with TRBD2. This CDR3 comprises 14 residues. J lost 9 bases, V lost 6 bases, and 4 bases had no gene match. The V gene's germline CDR1 is KGHSH and CDR2 LQKENI. In nucleotides, the CDR3 is TGTGCCAGCTCTCAGGGACTAGCGGGGGCTGAGCAGTTCTTC. This encodes CASSQGLAGAEQFF.

This clone has only one observation. The chain recombines TRBV27 with TRBJ2-6; D ambiguous. From germline, CDR1 is MNHEY and CDR2 SMNVEV (reference sequence). V shed 3 bases and J shed 0 bases, with 9 bases lying between them. CDR3 length: 16 amino acids. Here the CDR3 reads CASSLVGASGANVLTF. The DNA for the CDR3 is TGTGCCAGCAGTTTGGTTGGAGCCTCTGGGGCCAACGTCCTGACTTTC.

This chain uses TRBV7-9 with TRBJ1-1; maybe TRBD1 (5 bases). Per germline, CDR1 SEHNR and CDR2 FQNEAQ (reference sequence). The CDR3 contains 15 residues. V lost 1 base, J lost 2 bases, and 11 bases lay in between. CDR3 sequence reads: CASSLVGGTNTEAFF. The DNA for the CDR3 is TGTGCCAGCAGCTTAGTCGGGGGGACTAACACTGAAGCTTTCTTT.

V usage is TRBV5-1 and J usage is TRBJ1-1; tentative D call: TRBD1 (6 bases). The CDR3 totals 14 residues. V lost 6 bases to trimming and J lost 0 bases, with 12 bases between them. The germline V gene has CDR1 SGHRS and CDR2 YFSETQ. CDR3 in DNA: TGCGCCAGCAACCCGACAGGATTGAACACTGAAGCTTTCTTT. It is translated as CASNPTGLNTEAFF.

The chain's CDR3 is CASSFGRGEQYF. The CDR3 DNA reads as TGTGCCAGCAGTTTTGGCAGGGGCGAGCAGTACTTC. The chain uses TRBV12-3 or TRBV12-4 and TRBJ2-7; D might be TRBD1 (6 bases). Trimming stripped 3 bases from V and 6 bases from J, with 9 bases between. The CDR3 is made up of 12 amino acids.

This sequence joins TRBV6-5 and TRBJ1-2, with D possibly TRBD1 on 5 matching bases. V shed 5 bases and J shed 4 bases, with 17 bases lying between them. Germline V gene sequence: CDR1 MNHEY, CDR2 SVGAGI. The CDR3 has 15 residues. CDR3 residues: CASSQTISGGYGYTF. Here the CDR3 DNA reads TGTGCCAGCAGTCAAACTATATCGGGGGGCTATGGCTACACCTTC.